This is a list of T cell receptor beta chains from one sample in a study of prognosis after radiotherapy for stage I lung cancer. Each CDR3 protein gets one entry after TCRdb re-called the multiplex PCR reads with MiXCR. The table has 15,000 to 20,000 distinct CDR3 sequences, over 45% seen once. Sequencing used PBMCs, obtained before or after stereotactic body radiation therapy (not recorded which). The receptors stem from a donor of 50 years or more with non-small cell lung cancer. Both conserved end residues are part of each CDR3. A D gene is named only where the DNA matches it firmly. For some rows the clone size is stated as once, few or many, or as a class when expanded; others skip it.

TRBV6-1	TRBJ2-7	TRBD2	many	TGTGCCAGCGCTCCCGGGACTAGCTCCCATCTATCCCCCTACGAGCAGTACTTC	CASAPGTSSHLSPYEQYF
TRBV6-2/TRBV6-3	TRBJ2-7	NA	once	TGTGCCAGCAGTGCCACAGGGTTCGAGCAGTACTTC	CASSATGFEQYF
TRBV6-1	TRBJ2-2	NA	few	TGTGCCAGCAGAAGCACCGGGGAGCTGTTTTTT	CASRSTGELFF
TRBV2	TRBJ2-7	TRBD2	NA	TGTGCCAGCAGAGATACTAGCGGGAGGGCCTGCGAGCAGTACTTC	CASRDTSGRACEQYF
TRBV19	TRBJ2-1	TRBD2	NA	TGTGCCAGTAAAAGAGGGACTAGCGGGAGGGGCGGGTACAATGAGCAGTTCTTC	CASKRGTSGRGGYNEQFF
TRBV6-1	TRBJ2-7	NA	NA	TGTGCCAGCACCTTCGGGGAAAGTCCCTACGAGCAGTACTTC	CASTFGESPYEQYF
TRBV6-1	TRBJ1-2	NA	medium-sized	TGTGCCAGCAGTGATGGGGGGGACTATGGCTACACCTTC	CASSDGGDYGYTF
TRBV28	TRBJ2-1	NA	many	TGTGCCAGCACACGGGAATCCGGAGAGCAGTTCTTC	CASTRESGEQFF
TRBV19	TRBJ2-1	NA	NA	TGTGCCAGTATTACCCGGCGGATGGAGCAGTTCTTC	CASITRRMEQFF
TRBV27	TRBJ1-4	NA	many	TGTGCCAGCAGGCCCGTTGGAGGAGGGGATGAAAAACTGTTTTTT	CASRPVGGGDEKLFF